This T cell receptor beta chain stems from a study of blood T cell repertoires in COVID-19. Profiling relied on immunoSEQ multiplex PCR, and the TCRdb table lists in-frame clones only, not all of them. Of some 150,000 clones listed, 84% are singletons. The V end lost 4 bases, the J end lost 2 bases, and 12 bases lay between the germline ends. This CDR3 is 14 amino acids long. CDR1 and CDR2 (germline): SGHRS, YFSETQ. The origin of this receptor is a woman in her 50s with acute or convalescent COVID-19. Sequenced input: peripheral blood. The chain recombines TRBV5-1 with TRBJ1-1; D gene uncertain. The CDR3 DNA is TGCGCCAGCAGCCCCGGAGGGTTCAACACTGAAGCTTTCTTT. This encodes CASSPGGFNTEAFF.